The T cell receptor (beta chain) described here comes from a study of chemoradiotherapy in HPV16-positive cancers. TCRdb's copy holds only in-frame clones and misses some; the assay was immunoSEQ multiplex PCR. The repertoire holds a few thousand clones, with 80% to 90% as singletons. The germline V and J ends were trimmed by 5 bases and 0 bases, with 7 bases remaining between them. The length of the CDR3 is 13 residues. Germline values: CDR1 MNHNS, CDR2 SASEGT. This clone has just a few counts. The sample here was tumor tissue, taken from a patient who underwent chemoradiotherapy. The rearrangement uses TRBV6-1 and TRBJ1-1; D uncertain. The receptor's source is a human donor with HPV-associated anogenital cancer. CDR3 DNA sequence: TGTGCCAGCAGTTCTACTTTGAACACTGAAGCTTTCTTT. It translates to CASSSTLNTEAFF.